Listed below are T cell receptor beta chains from one sample, sequenced in a study of post-analysis software for immune sequencing data. TCRdb reanalysed the PCR reads using MiXCR and keeps one entry per CDR3 protein. The sample shows over 250,000 distinct CDR3 sequences, 30% to 45% of them seen only once. The sample taken for sequencing was blood. These receptors came from a girl aged 10-17 years with multiple sclerosis. Each CDR3 is given with its conserved first and last residue. A D gene is named only where the DNA matches it firmly. Clone size appears in some rows only: once, few, many, or a class for an expanded clone.

CDR3 protein	CDR3 DNA	J gene	clone size	V gene	D gene
CASTQGLRTYEQYF	TGTGCCAGCACCCAGGGACTCCGAACCTACGAGCAGTACTTC	TRBJ2-7	-	TRBV12-3/TRBV12-4	-
CASSPGTGFFKDTQYF	TGCGCCAGCAGCCCCGGGACAGGGTTTTTTAAAGATACGCAGTATTTT	TRBJ2-3	many	TRBV5-1	TRBD1
CASSLARYEQFF	TGTGCCAGCAGCTTAGCGCGGTATGAGCAGTTCTTC	TRBJ2-1	many	TRBV11-2	-
CASSIGLGDEQFF	TGTGCCAGCAGCATAGGACTAGGGGATGAGCAGTTCTTC	TRBJ2-1	many	TRBV7-2	TRBD2
CASSLGQGSYGYTF	TGCGCCAGCAGCTTGGGGCAGGGGAGCTATGGCTACACCTTC	TRBJ1-2	-	TRBV5-1	-
CSAGQGGHTDTQYF	TGCAGCGCCGGACAGGGGGGACACACAGATACGCAGTATTTT	TRBJ2-3	many	TRBV29-1	TRBD1
CASSYRAKEGTSGNTIYF	TGTGCCAGCAGTTACCGCGCTAAGGAGGGGACCTCTGGAAACACCATATATTTT	TRBJ1-3	few	TRBV6-2/TRBV6-3	-
CASSRTGRAHEQYF	TGTGCCAGCAGCCGGACAGGGAGGGCCCACGAGCAGTACTTC	TRBJ2-7	-	TRBV14	-
CASSLGLAGVGGRTDTQYF	TGTGCTAGCAGTCTTGGACTAGCGGGAGTGGGTGGCCGCACAGATACGCAGTATTTT	TRBJ2-3	-	TRBV7-7	TRBD2
CASSWDVYNEQFF	TGCGCCAGCAGCTGGGACGTCTACAATGAGCAGTTCTTC	TRBJ2-1	many	TRBV5-1	-
CASSTGASEQYF	TGTGCCAGCAGCACCGGAGCGAGTGAGCAGTACTTC	TRBJ2-5	few	TRBV7-3	-
CAISDVAGTLNQPQHF	TGTGCCATCAGTGATGTCGCCGGGACACTTAATCAGCCCCAGCATTTT	TRBJ1-5	many	TRBV10-3	-
CASSLGGRNTGELFF	TGTGCCAGCAGCTTAGGGGGCCGGAACACCGGGGAGCTGTTTTTT	TRBJ2-2	many	TRBV7-6	-
CASSEDPLAGPPNEQFF	TGTGCCAGCAGTGAAGACCCCTTAGCGGGACCCCCCAATGAGCAGTTCTTC	TRBJ2-1	-	TRBV6-1	TRBD2
CASSWPRDHEQFF	TGTGCCAGCAGCTGGCCCAGGGATCATGAGCAGTTCTTC	TRBJ2-1	many	TRBV7-9	-
CASSQDPLTNFNEQFF	TGTGCCAGCAGCCAAGATCCGCTGACTAATTTCAATGAGCAGTTCTTC	TRBJ2-1	-	TRBV14	-
CASSFSVSSDDTQYF	TGTGCCAGCAGTTTTTCGGTTTCTTCGGATGATACGCAGTATTTT	TRBJ2-3	few	TRBV12-3/TRBV12-4	-
CASSQISSPPNTEAFF	TGTGCCAGCAGCCAAATATCGTCCCCCCCGAACACTGAAGCTTTCTTT	TRBJ1-1	-	TRBV7-9	-
CASRPPTENTEAFF	TGTGCCAGCAGGCCCCCCACAGAGAACACTGAAGCTTTCTTT	TRBJ1-1	-	TRBV6-5	-
CAISAAEGQENTEAFF	TGTGCCATCAGTGCGGCCGAAGGACAGGAGAACACTGAAGCTTTCTTT	TRBJ1-1	many	TRBV10-3	TRBD1
CSRNGWTSDNEQYF	TGCAGTCGAAACGGATGGACTAGCGACAATGAGCAGTACTTC	TRBJ2-5	-	TRBV20-1	TRBD2
CASSTSGEAKNIQYF	TGTGCCAGCAGCACCTCGGGCGAAGCAAAAAACATTCAGTACTTC	TRBJ2-4	many	TRBV28	-
CASSLEASGANVLTF	TGTGCCAGCAGTCTGGAGGCCAGTGGGGCCAACGTCCTGACTTTC	TRBJ2-6	many	TRBV27	-
CASSAQVTGTPTDTQYF	TGTGCCAGCAGCGCCCAAGTTACCGGGACCCCCACAGATACGCAGTATTTT	TRBJ2-3	-	TRBV3-1	-
CASSHGTADGELFF	TGTGCCAGCAGCCATGGGACCGCTGATGGGGAGCTGTTTTTT	TRBJ2-2	-	TRBV7-3	-
CASSFRDRGADTQYF	TGCGCCAGCAGCTTCCGGGACAGGGGCGCGGATACGCAGTATTTT	TRBJ2-3	many	TRBV5-1	TRBD1
CASSMEITGELFF	TGTGCCAGCAGTATGGAGATCACCGGGGAGCTGTTTTTT	TRBJ2-2	-	TRBV6-1	-
CSVTSRDSNQPQHF	TGCAGCGTTACGAGCCGGGACAGCAATCAGCCCCAGCATTTT	TRBJ1-5	few	TRBV29-1	-
CASSQAQGDYGYTF	TGCGCCAGCAGCCAGGCACAGGGGGACTATGGCTACACCTTC	TRBJ1-2	many	TRBV4-1	TRBD1
CSASDMSGVRDTQYF	TGCAGTGCTAGTGATATGAGCGGGGTAAGAGATACGCAGTATTTT	TRBJ2-3	-	TRBV20-1	TRBD2
CASSQGIQGATSNQPQHF	TGTGCCAGCAGCCAAGGTATTCAGGGGGCGACGAGCAATCAGCCCCAGCATTTT	TRBJ1-5	few	TRBV3-1	TRBD1
CSATRDRVQETQYF	TGCAGTGCCACCCGCGACAGGGTCCAAGAGACCCAGTACTTC	TRBJ2-5	many	TRBV20-1	TRBD1
CASRKGGDYEQFF	TGTGCCAGCAGAAAAGGAGGGGATTATGAGCAGTTCTTC	TRBJ2-1	many	TRBV7-9	-
CASSFSGTERGEQYF	TGTGCCAGCAGTTTTAGCGGGACAGAACGAGGAGAGCAGTACTTC	TRBJ2-5	few	TRBV12-3/TRBV12-4	-
CASSDARDATDTQYF	TGTGCCAGCAGCGACGCCCGGGACGCTACAGATACGCAGTATTTT	TRBJ2-3	-	TRBV6-2/TRBV6-3	-
CASISDRDYGYTF	TGTGCCAGCATTTCAGACAGGGACTATGGCTACACCTTC	TRBJ1-2	once	TRBV2	TRBD1
CASSTEGAPQHF	TGTGCCAGCAGTACCGAGGGGGCCCCCCAGCATTTT	TRBJ1-5	once	TRBV2	TRBD1
CASSSAVTPPETQYF	TGCGCCAGCAGCTCGGCAGTAACCCCACCAGAGACCCAGTACTTC	TRBJ2-5	many	TRBV5-1	-
CASSQGSPESNYGYTF	TGTGCCAGCAGCCAAGGTTCTCCGGAATCCAACTATGGCTACACCTTC	TRBJ1-2	few	TRBV3-1	-
CSVETASRANTGELFF	TGCAGCGTTGAAACGGCTAGCCGGGCGAACACCGGGGAGCTGTTTTTT	TRBJ2-2	-	TRBV29-1	-